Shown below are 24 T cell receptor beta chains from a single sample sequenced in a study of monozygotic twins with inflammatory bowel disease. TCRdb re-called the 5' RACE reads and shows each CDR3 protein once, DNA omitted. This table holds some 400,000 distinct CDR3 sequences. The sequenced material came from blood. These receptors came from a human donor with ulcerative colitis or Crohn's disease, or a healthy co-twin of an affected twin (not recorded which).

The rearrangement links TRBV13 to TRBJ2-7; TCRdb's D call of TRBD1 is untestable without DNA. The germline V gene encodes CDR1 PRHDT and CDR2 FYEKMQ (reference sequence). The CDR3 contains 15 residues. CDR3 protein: CASSLYQDRVHEQYF.

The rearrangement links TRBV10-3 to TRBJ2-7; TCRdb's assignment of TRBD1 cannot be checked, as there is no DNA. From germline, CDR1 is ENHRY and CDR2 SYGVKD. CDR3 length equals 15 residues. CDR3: CAISGDSTFSYEQYF.

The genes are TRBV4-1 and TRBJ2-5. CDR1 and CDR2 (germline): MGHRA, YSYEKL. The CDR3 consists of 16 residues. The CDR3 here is CASSHGSMGYRETQYF.

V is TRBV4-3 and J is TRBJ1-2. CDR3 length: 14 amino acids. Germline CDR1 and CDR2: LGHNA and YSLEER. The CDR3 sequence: CASSQDVAGPNYTF.

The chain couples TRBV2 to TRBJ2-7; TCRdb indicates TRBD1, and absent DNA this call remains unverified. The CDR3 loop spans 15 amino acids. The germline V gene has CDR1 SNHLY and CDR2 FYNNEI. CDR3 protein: CASSESGQGPHEQYF.

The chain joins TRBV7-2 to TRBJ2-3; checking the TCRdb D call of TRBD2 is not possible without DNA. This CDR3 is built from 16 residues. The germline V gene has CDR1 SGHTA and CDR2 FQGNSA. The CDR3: CASSPGTSGRVDTQYF.

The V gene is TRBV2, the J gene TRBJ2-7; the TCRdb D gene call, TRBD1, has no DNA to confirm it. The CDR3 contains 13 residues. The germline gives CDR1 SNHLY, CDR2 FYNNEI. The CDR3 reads CASRLTGLEEQYF.

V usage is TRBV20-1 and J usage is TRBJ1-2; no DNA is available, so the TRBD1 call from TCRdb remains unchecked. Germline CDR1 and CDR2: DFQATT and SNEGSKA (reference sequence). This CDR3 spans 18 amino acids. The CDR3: CSARGRTGGADSNYGYTF.

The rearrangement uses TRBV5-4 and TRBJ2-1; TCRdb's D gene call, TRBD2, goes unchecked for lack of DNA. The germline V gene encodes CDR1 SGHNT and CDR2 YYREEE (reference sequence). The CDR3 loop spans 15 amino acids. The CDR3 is CASSVDSLSYNEQFF.

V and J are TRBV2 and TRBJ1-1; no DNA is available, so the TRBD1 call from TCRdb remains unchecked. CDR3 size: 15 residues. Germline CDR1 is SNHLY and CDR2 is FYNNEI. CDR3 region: CASAPGQGRNTEAFF.

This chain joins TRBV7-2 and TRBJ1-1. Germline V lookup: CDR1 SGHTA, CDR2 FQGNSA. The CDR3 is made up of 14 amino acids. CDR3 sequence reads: CASSFHREGTEAFF.

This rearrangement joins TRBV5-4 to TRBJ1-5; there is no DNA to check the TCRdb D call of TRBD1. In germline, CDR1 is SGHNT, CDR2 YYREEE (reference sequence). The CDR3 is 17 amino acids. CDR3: CASSPGTGVNSNQPQHF.

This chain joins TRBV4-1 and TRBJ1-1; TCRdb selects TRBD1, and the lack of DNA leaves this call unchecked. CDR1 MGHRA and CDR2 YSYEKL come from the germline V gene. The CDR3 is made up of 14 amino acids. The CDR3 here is CASSQVGGQTEAFF.

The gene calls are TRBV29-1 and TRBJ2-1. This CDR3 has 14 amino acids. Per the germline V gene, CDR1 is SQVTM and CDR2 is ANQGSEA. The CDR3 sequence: CSVEDRGSYNEQFF.

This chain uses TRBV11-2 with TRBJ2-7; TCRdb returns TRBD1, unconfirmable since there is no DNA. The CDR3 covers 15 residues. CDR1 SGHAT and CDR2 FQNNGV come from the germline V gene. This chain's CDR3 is CASSLGAWGPYEQYF.

The CDR3 sequence is CASSQGTSGPGEQYF. The V and J genes are TRBV3-1 and TRBJ2-7; the D call of TRBD2 rests on TCRdb alone, since no DNA is present to check it. Germline CDR1 is LGHDT and CDR2 is YNNKEL (reference sequence). This CDR3 region has 15 residues.

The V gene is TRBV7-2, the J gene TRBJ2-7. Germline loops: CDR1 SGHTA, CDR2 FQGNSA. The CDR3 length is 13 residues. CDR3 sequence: CASSFSGGDEQYF.

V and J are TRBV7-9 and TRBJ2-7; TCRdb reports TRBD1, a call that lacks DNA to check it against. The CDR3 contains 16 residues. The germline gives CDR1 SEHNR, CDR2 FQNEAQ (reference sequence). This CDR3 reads CASSGPDRESPYEQYF.

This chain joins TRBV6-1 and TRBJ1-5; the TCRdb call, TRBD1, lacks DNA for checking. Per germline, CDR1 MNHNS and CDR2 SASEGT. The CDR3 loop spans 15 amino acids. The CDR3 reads CASSLAWDGNQPQHF.

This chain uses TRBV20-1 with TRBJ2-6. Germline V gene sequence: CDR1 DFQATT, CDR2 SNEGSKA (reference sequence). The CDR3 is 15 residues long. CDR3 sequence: CSARLAGSGANVLTF.

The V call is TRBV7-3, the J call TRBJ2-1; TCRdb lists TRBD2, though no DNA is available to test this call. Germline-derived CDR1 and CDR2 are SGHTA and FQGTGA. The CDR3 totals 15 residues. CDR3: CASSPGLAGGDEQFF.

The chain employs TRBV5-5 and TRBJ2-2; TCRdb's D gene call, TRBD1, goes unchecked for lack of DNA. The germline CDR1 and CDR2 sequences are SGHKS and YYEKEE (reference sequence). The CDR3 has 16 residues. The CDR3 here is CASSAVGRGSTGELFF.

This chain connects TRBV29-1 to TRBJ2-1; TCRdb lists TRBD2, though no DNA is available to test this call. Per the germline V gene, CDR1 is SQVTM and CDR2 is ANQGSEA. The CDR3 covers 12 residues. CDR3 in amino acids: CSVDVAGNEQFF.

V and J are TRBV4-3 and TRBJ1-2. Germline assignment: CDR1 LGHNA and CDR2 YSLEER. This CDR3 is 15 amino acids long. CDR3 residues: CASSQGTGTAGGYTF.